Following are 23 T cell receptor beta chains from one sample sequenced in a study of T cells in Graves' hyperthyroidism and ophthalmopathy. RNA transcripts yielded amplified TCR beta CDR3 regions. TCR CDR3 regions were first amplified by RT-PCR with HTBI primers. Each CDR3 protein gets one entry after TCRdb re-called the multiplex PCR reads with MiXCR. The sample holds over 700,000 distinct CDR3 sequences, over 35% seen once. Source material: blood. Receptor source: a man younger than 35 with Graves' hyperthyroidism.

In this sample, this clonotype turned up a few times. The chain joins TRBV4-2 to TRBJ2-5; 9 bases line up with TRBD1. After removal of 4 bases from V and 2 bases from J, the junction contained 11 bases not matched to a gene. Germline V lookup: CDR1 LGHNA, CDR2 YNFKEQ. This CDR3 region has 17 residues. The CDR3 DNA reads as TGTGCCAGCAGCCCGGGACAGGGCGGGGTGGGACAAGAGACCCAGTACTTC. This gives the protein CASSPGQGGVGQETQYF.

A note on this clonotype: At one of its ends the junction is not consistent with the germline gene, which may arise from a read error. The rearrangement links TRBV7-9 to TRBJ2-3; the D gene could be TRBD1 or TRBD2 (5 bases each). Germline assignment: CDR1 SEHNR and CDR2 FQNEAQ (reference sequence). There are 14 residues in the CDR3. The CDR3 here is CAGSASGEGPWQYF. CDR3 bases: TGTGCCGGCAGCGCCAGTGGAGAGGGACCATGGCAGTATTTT.

The V call is TRBV7-9, the J call TRBJ1-2; tentatively, D is TRBD1 (5 bases). V was pared by 4 bases and J by 4 bases, with 10 bases between. Germline CDR1 reads SEHNR; CDR2 reads FQNEAQ (reference sequence). The CDR3 runs 13 residues. The CDR3: CASSWADTYGYTF. The CDR3, as DNA: TGTGCCAGCAGCTGGGCGGACACCTATGGCTACACCTTC.

The chain links TRBV11-2 to TRBJ2-7; 13 bases are a match to TRBD2. The germline CDR1 and CDR2 sequences are SGHAT and FQNNGV. The CDR3 is 16 residues long. V dropped 5 bases and J dropped 3; count of bases not matched to a gene: 7. CDR3 sequence reads: CASSQSGTSGVYEQYF. CDR3 DNA: TGTGCCAGCAGCCAATCCGGGACTAGCGGGGTCTACGAGCAGTACTTC.

This clonotype was picked up many times. The V call is TRBV10-3, the J call TRBJ2-7, with D perhaps matching TRBD2 (7 bases). The CDR3 sequence is 14 residues long. V was shortened by 9 bases and J by 9 bases, with 24 bases between the two germline ends. Germline lookup yields CDR1 ENHRY and CDR2 SYGVKD. The CDR3 protein is CAISIDGEGDPQYF. The DNA for the CDR3 is TGTGCCATATCGATCGATGGGGAGGGGGACCCGCAGTACTTC.

A few counts support this clonotype. This chain uses TRBV6-5 with TRBJ2-6, with D uncertain. This CDR3 is 18 amino acids long. V dropped 7 bases and J dropped 1 base, with 20 bases sitting between them. The germline V gene encodes CDR1 MNHEY and CDR2 SVGAGI. The CDR3 coding sequence is TGTGCCAGCACTACTTGGATGGACCGTCTTTCTGGGGCCAACGTCCTGACTTTC. This gives the protein CASTTWMDRLSGANVLTF.

There are many counts of this clonotype. The chain employs TRBV9 and TRBJ2-7; 7 bases map to TRBD2. Germline assignment: CDR1 SGDLS and CDR2 YYNGEE. The J segment lost 6 bases and the V segment lost 4 bases, leaving 10 bases of the junction unmatched. The CDR3 length is 14 residues. In DNA, the CDR3 is TGTGCCAGCAGCAAAGAGGGAGGGCCGGGCGAGCAGTACTTC. Its translation is CASSKEGGPGEQYF.

The rearrangement joins TRBV10-3 to TRBJ2-5, with 15 bases identical to TRBD2. Germline assignment: CDR1 ENHRY and CDR2 SYGVKD. The ends lost 4 bases at V and 1 base at J; junction bases unmatched: 4. The CDR3 sequence is 17 residues long. The chain's CDR3 is CAISAGLAGGSQETQYF. For the CDR3, the DNA is TGTGCCATCAGTGCGGGACTAGCGGGGGGCTCCCAAGAGACCCAGTACTTC.

This clonotype was seen ten or more times. V is TRBV29-1 and J is TRBJ1-5, with D perhaps TRBD1 (6 bases). V was cut by 5 bases and J by 3 bases, with 8 bases left in between. Germline assignment: CDR1 SQVTM and CDR2 ANQGSEA. This CDR3 is 12 amino acids long. The CDR3 nucleotides are TGCAGCGTTAGGGACAACAATCAGCCCCAGCATTTT. Translated, it gives CSVRDNNQPQHF.

A remark on this clonotype: A read error may explain this, as a much larger clone is one base away. The chain links TRBV20-1 to TRBJ2-5; possible D gene TRBD2, 5 bases. The CDR3 contains 12 residues. The germline gives CDR1 DFQATT, CDR2 SNEGSKA (reference sequence). The CDR3 bases are TGCAGTGCTAAGGACGGGAAAGAGACCCAGTGCTTC. Residues: CSAKDGKETQCF.

This clonotype has only a few counts. At one end, the junction sequence differs from germline, possibly due to a read error. The chain joins TRBV5-1 to TRBJ2-2; 7 positions agree with TRBD1. CDR3 length: 14 residues. Germline-derived CDR1 and CDR2 are SGHRS and YFSETQ. This CDR3 reads CASSLFGQAGELFF. CDR3 nucleotides: TGCGCCAGCAGCCTGTTCGGACAGGCCGGAGAGCTGTTTTTT.

The chain employs TRBV19 and TRBJ1-2; D perhaps matches TRBD1 (6 bases). V lost 9 bases and J lost 2, with 16 bases in between. The CDR3 covers 14 residues. The V gene's germline CDR1 is LNHDA and CDR2 SQIVND (reference sequence). The CDR3 region is CASSPPTGNYGYTF. CDR3 bases: TGTGCCAGCTCACCTCCGACAGGAAACTATGGCTACACCTTC.

This clonotype has a handful of counts. This rearrangement joins TRBV13 to TRBJ2-5, with D possibly TRBD2 on 5 matching bases. The length of the CDR3 is 12 residues. V lost 5 bases and J lost 6, with 10 bases in between. CDR1 is PRHDT and CDR2 is FYEKMQ in the germline V gene (reference sequence). The CDR3 nucleotides read TGTGCCAGCAGCCGATGGGAGAAGACCCAGTACTTC. As protein: CASSRWEKTQYF.

This clonotype was detected only a few times. A much more abundant neighbour one base away suggests this may be a read error. V gene TRBV29-1 combines with J gene TRBJ1-1; perhaps TRBD1 as D (6 bases). Germline V lookup: CDR1 SQVTM, CDR2 ANQGSEA. This CDR3 spans 13 amino acids. The DNA for the CDR3 is TGCAGCGTTGAGGGGGGGCAGGGGACTGAAGCTCTCTTT. Amino acids: CSVEGGQGTEALF.

The chain has TRBV19 and TRBJ2-7, with D maybe TRBD1 (6 bases). V was clipped by 3 bases and J by 6 bases, with 12 bases between them. CDR3 length equals 13 residues. Germline V gene sequence: CDR1 LNHDA, CDR2 SQIVND (reference sequence). CDR3 sequence (DNA): TGTGCCAGTAGTATCGCCCAGGGGTCCGAGCAGTACTTC. As protein: CASSIAQGSEQYF.

This chain links TRBV24-1 with TRBJ1-1; 10 bases align to TRBD1. Per germline, CDR1 KGHDR and CDR2 SFDVKD. The CDR3 length is 16 residues. V was pared by 4 bases and J by 4 bases, with 8 bases of the junction left unmatched. DNA of the CDR3: TGTGCCACCAGTGAAGGCCCCGGGACAGGGGTCACTGAAGCTTTCTTT. Translated: CATSEGPGTGVTEAFF.

This clonotype was seen just once. A read error may explain this, as a much larger clone is one base away. The chain is built from TRBV24-1 and TRBJ2-7; the D gene is possibly TRBD1 (5 bases). The CDR3 spans 15 residues. Germline V gives CDR1 KGHDR, CDR2 SFDVKD. Trimming took 2 bases from V and 5 from J, leaving 15 bases between them. The CDR3 here is CATSDSERVGDEQYF. The CDR3 DNA reads TGTGCCACCAGTGATTCGGAGCGTGTAGGGGACGAGCAGTACTTC.

V and J are TRBV5-1 and TRBJ2-5, with 8 bases matching TRBD1. CDR1 and CDR2 (germline): SGHRS, YFSETQ. The CDR3 runs to 14 residues. V lost 4 bases, J lost 4 bases, and 6 bases stayed unmatched. The CDR3 protein is CASSGGQGPETQYF. The CDR3, as DNA: TGCGCCAGCAGCGGAGGACAGGGACCAGAGACCCAGTACTTC.

This clonotype came up a few times. The V and J genes are TRBV19 and TRBJ2-7; D gene ambiguous. CDR1 is LNHDA, CDR2 SQIVND, per germline (reference sequence). The CDR3 has 12 amino acids. V lost 2 bases and J lost 3, with 5 bases in between. The CDR3 region is CASSINGYEQYF. CDR3 in DNA: TGTGCCAGTAGTATAAACGGCTACGAGCAGTACTTC.

The chain combines TRBV7-2 with TRBJ1-1; D gene uncertain. Trimming shortened V by 4 bases and J by 1 base, and 10 bases separated the two germline ends. The V gene's germline CDR1 is SGHTA and CDR2 FQGNSA. The CDR3 totals 14 residues. The CDR3 DNA reads TGTGCCAGCAGCTCCTACGGCCGGAACACTGAAGCTTTCTTT. As protein: CASSSYGRNTEAFF.

This clonotype was counted between two and nine times. The rearrangement joins TRBV20-1 to TRBJ2-2, with 10 bases fitting TRBD2. The CDR3 runs to 14 residues. The ends lost 2 bases at V and 7 bases at J; junction bases unmatched: 4. The germline CDR1 and CDR2 sequences are DFQATT and SNEGSKA (reference sequence). The CDR3 region has the DNA TGCAGTGCTAGACTAGCGGGAGCGGACGGGGAGCTGTTTTTT. The encoded protein is CSARLAGADGELFF.

In its sample, this clonotype was seen once. The genes are TRBV2 and TRBJ1-2; the D is unclear. The assigned J gene may be wrong: the sequence end matches TRBJ2-1 better. Germline CDR1 and CDR2: SNHLY and FYNNEI. CDR3 size: 15 residues. This chain's CDR3 is CASSGKGSSYNEQFF. The CDR3 coding sequence is TGTGCCAGCAGTGGGAAGGGTAGCTCCTACAATGAGCAGTTCTTC.

V usage is TRBV7-6 and J usage is TRBJ2-7; 14 bases agree with TRBD2. From germline, CDR1 is SGHVS and CDR2 FNYEAQ. The length of the CDR3 is 16 residues. With V trimmed by 4 bases and J by 5 bases, 7 bases remained unmatched. DNA for the CDR3: TGTGCCAGCAGCTCCCTTTTGGGACTAGCGGGAGACGAGCAGTACTTC. It specifies CASSSLLGLAGDEQYF. The whole variable domain, remainder taken from reference TRBV7-6 and TRBJ2-7, is GAGVSQSPRYKVTKRGQDVALRCDPISGHVSLYWYRQALGQGPEFLTYFNYEAQQDKSGLPNDRFSAERPEGSISTLTIQRTEQRDSAMYRCASSSLLGLAGDEQYFGPGTRLTVT.